A selection of T cell receptor beta chains follows, all from one sample in a study of cytomegalovirus exposure and HLA in healthy donors. The assay was immunoSEQ multiplex PCR, and TCRdb's table has in-frame clones only and misses some. Of about 200,000 clones listed, around 84% were seen once; the top ten hold roughly 1.5%. Sequenced sample: PBMCs. The receptors stem from a young woman in good health and CMV-seronegative. The CDR3 runs from the conserved cysteine through the conserved F or W. A D gene is named only where the DNA matches it firmly. Size tells how often a clone was seen (once, few, many) or the class of an expanded clone, and some rows leave it out.

v_call,clone_size,d_call,j_call,cdr3_aa,cdr3_nt
TRBV4-3,few,TRBD1,TRBJ1-2,CASSQDPGQLDYTF,TGCGCCAGCAGCCAAGATCCGGGACAGTTAGACTACACCTTC
TRBV28,-,-,TRBJ1-1,CASSLSRPLPEAFF,TGTGCCAGCAGTTTATCTCGTCCACTGCCTGAAGCTTTCTTT
TRBV9,-,TRBD1,TRBJ2-3,CASSDRGDRTDTQYF,TGTGCCAGCAGCGACAGGGGGGATCGCACAGATACGCAGTATTTT
TRBV13,-,-,TRBJ2-7,CASSIRGGASYEQYF,TGTGCCAGCAGCATACGGGGCGGGGCCTCCTACGAGCAGTACTTC
TRBV9,-,TRBD1,TRBJ1-2,CASSVEGGQTSGGYTF,TGTGCCAGCAGCGTAGAGGGGGGACAGACTTCTGGTGGCTACACCTTC
TRBV28,-,-,TRBJ1-2,CASSLVGGLGYGYTF,TGTGCCAGCAGTTTGGTAGGCGGGCTCGGCTATGGCTACACCTTC
TRBV28,once,TRBD2,TRBJ2-7,CASSLVRGGFEQYF,TGTGCCAGCAGTTTGGTTCGGGGGGGATTCGAGCAGTACTTC
TRBV4-1,-,TRBD1,TRBJ1-1,CASSQGPTGGTEAFF,TGCGCCAGCAGCCAGGGTCCGACAGGGGGCACTGAAGCTTTCTTT
TRBV5-4,-,TRBD2,TRBJ2-7,CASSSDLFLREGHYEQYF,TGTGCCAGCAGCTCGGACCTATTCTTGCGGGAGGGCCACTACGAGCAGTACTTC
TRBV4-2,-,TRBD2,TRBJ2-7,CASSPRGLASSYEQYF,TGTGCCAGCAGCCCCCGAGGACTAGCGAGCTCCTACGAGCAGTACTTC
TRBV14,-,TRBD1,TRBJ2-5,CASSTRGQGSWWETQYF,TGTGCCAGCAGCACGCGCGGACAGGGTAGTTGGTGGGAGACCCAGTACTTC
TRBV2,few,TRBD1,TRBJ1-5,CASSQSSPGQGAYSQPQHF,TGTGCCAGCAGTCAATCTTCCCCGGGACAGGGGGCCTATAGTCAGCCCCAGCATTTT
TRBV6-5,few,TRBD2,TRBJ2-1,CASSYSRGEIADEQFF,TGTGCCAGCAGTTACTCCCGGGGGGAAATAGCCGATGAGCAGTTCTTC
TRBV19,-,-,TRBJ1-5,CASSIGSNRASQPQHF,TGTGCCAGTAGTATAGGGTCCAACAGGGCAAGCCAGCCCCAGCATTTT
TRBV28,once,TRBD1,TRBJ2-7,CASSSPGQGSYEQYF,TGTGCCAGCAGTTCGCCGGGACAGGGATCCTACGAGCAGTACTTC
TRBV28,once,-,TRBJ2-1,CASIIGGSYNEQFF,TGTGCCAGCATAATCGGCGGTTCCTACAATGAGCAGTTCTTC
TRBV10-1,-,TRBD1,TRBJ2-1,CASSESGTEFLQFF,TGCGCCAGCAGTGAGTCGGGGACAGAATTTCTGCAGTTCTTC
TRBV18,once,-,TRBJ1-1,CASSRAIEEEAFF,TGTGCCAGCTCACGCGCGATCGAGGAAGAAGCTTTCTTT
TRBV10-2,-,-,TRBJ2-5,CASSERGLETQYF,TGCGCCAGCAGTGAGAGGGGGTTAGAGACCCAGTACTTC
TRBV5-8,-,-,TRBJ2-3,CASSEQEFDTQYF,TGTGCCAGCAGCGAACAGGAATTCGATACGCAGTATTTT
TRBV28,-,-,TRBJ1-5,CASKGALGNQPQHF,TGTGCCAGCAAGGGAGCCCTAGGCAATCAGCCCCAGCATTTT
TRBV29-1,-,-,TRBJ2-1,CSVDRTASFSYNEQFF,TGCAGCGTTGATAGGACAGCGAGCTTCTCCTACAATGAGCAGTTCTTC
TRBV5-1,-,TRBD1,TRBJ2-7,CASSWTTLETGEQYF,TGCGCCAGCAGCTGGACGACACTCGAGACAGGGGAGCAGTACTTC
TRBV29-1,-,TRBD1,TRBJ1-2,CSVDPGGARGYTF,TGCAGCGTTGATCCAGGGGGCGCCCGTGGCTACACCTTC
TRBV30,once,-,TRBJ1-2,CAWSVLGGLGGYTF,TGTGCCTGGAGTGTACTAGGAGGGCTAGGAGGCTACACCTTC
TRBV29-1,-,-,TRBJ1-2,CSVEEGAESYYGYTF,TGCAGCGTTGAAGAAGGGGCCGAGAGTTACTATGGCTACACCTTC
TRBV6-5,once,TRBD1,TRBJ2-5,CASSRQGTVETQYF,TGTGCCAGCAGTCGACAGGGGACGGTGGAGACCCAGTACTTC
TRBV2,-,TRBD1,TRBJ1-1,CASSDPGQGAWTEAFF,TGTGCCAGCAGTGACCCGGGACAGGGGGCTTGGACTGAAGCTTTCTTT
TRBV5-1,-,-,TRBJ2-1,CASSLEAGIYNEQFF,TGCGCCAGCAGCTTGGAAGCGGGCATATACAATGAGCAGTTCTTC
TRBV6-5,-,TRBD2,TRBJ2-7,CASSYGTSGVSYEQYF,TGTGCCAGCAGTTATGGGACTAGCGGGGTCTCCTACGAGCAGTACTTC
TRBV9,-,TRBD2,TRBJ2-1,CASSVLSTGEGPVNEQFF,TGTGCCAGCAGCGTCCTTTCCACGGGGGAGGGCCCGGTTAATGAGCAGTTCTTC
TRBV5-4,-,TRBD1,TRBJ1-1,CASSLDRVTAFF,TGTGCCAGCAGTTTAGACAGGGTTACGGCTTTCTTT
TRBV7-8,-,-,TRBJ2-7,CASSLAQNGRGYEQYF,TGTGCCAGCAGCTTAGCGCAGAACGGGAGAGGTTACGAGCAGTACTTC
TRBV7-6,-,TRBD2,TRBJ2-3,CASSPQTSGSSDTQYF,TGTGCCAGCAGCCCCCAGACTAGCGGGAGTTCAGATACGCAGTATTTT
TRBV28,-,-,TRBJ1-2,CASSIRTRNYGYTF,TGTGCCAGCAGTATTCGGACACGAAACTATGGCTACACCTTC
TRBV4-3,-,TRBD1,TRBJ2-2,CASSQDLGQGNTGELFF,TGCGCCAGCAGCCAAGATTTAGGACAGGGGAACACCGGGGAGCTGTTTTTT